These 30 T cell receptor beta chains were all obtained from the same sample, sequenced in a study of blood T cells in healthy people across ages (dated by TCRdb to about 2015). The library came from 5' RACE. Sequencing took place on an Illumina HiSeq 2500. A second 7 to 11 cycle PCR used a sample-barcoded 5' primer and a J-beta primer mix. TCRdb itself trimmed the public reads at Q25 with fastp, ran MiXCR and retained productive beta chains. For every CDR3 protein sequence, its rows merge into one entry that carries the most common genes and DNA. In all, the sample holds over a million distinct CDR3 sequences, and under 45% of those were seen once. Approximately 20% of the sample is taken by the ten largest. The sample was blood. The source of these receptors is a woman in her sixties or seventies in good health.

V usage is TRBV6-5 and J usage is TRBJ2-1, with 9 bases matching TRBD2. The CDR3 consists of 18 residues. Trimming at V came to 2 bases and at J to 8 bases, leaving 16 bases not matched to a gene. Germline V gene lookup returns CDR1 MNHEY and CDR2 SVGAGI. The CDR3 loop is CASSYAGPVRAGGYEQFF. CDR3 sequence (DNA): TGTGCCAGCAGTTACGCGGGTCCGGTCCGGGCGGGAGGGTATGAGCAGTTCTTC.

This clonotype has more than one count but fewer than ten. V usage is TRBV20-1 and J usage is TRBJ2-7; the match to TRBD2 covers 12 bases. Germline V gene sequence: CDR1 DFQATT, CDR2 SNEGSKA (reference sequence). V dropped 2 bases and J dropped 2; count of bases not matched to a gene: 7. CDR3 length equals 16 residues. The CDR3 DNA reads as TGCAGTGCTAGAATCAGGACTAGCGGGGTTACCTACGAGCAGTACTTC. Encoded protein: CSARIRTSGVTYEQYF.

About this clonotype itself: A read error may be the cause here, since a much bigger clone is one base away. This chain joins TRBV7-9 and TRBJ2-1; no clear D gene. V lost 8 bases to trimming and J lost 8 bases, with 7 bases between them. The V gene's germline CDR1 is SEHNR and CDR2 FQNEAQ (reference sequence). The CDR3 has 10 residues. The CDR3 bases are TGTGCCAGCCGTTTTCATGAGCAGTTCTTC. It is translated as CASRFHEQFF.

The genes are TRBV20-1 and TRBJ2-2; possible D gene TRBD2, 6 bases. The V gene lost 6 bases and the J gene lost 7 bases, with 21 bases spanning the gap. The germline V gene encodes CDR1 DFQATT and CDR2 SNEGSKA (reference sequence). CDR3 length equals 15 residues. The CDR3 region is CSARRGGPGSGELFF. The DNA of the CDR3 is TGCAGTGCCCGTCGAGGAGGGCCTGGTAGCGGGGAGCTGTTTTTT.

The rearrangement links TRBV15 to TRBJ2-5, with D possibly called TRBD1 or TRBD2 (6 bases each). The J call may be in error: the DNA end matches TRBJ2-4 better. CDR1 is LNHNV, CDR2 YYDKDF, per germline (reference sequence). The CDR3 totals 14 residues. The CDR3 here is CATSRDRGGSIQYF. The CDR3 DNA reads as TGTGCCACCAGCAGAGACAGGGGAGGAAGCATTCAGTACTTC.

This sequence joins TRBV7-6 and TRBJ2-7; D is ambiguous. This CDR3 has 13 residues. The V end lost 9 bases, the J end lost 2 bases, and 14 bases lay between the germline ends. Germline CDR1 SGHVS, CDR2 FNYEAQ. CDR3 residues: CASAKVTPYEQYF. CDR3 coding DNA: TGTGCCAGTGCTAAGGTGACACCCTACGAGCAGTACTTC.

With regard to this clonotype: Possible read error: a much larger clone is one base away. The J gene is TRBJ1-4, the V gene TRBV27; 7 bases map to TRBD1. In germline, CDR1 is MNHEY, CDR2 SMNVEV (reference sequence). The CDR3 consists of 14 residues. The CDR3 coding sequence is TGTGCCAGCAGTCCGGGACAGCCTAATGAAGAACTGTTTTTT. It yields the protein CASSPGQPNEELFF.

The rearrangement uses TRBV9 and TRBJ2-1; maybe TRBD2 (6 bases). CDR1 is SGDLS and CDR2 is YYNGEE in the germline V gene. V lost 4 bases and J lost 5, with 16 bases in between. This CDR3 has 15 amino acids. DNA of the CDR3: TGTGCCAGCAGCCATACGGGAGCATCCCACAATGAGCAGTTCTTC. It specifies CASSHTGASHNEQFF.

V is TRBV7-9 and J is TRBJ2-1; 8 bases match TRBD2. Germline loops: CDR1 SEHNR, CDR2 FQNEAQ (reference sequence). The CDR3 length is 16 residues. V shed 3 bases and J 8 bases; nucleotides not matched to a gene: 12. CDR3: CASSFLERGPLDEQFF. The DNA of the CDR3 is TGTGCCAGCAGCTTTCTCGAGCGGGGGCCCCTCGATGAGCAGTTCTTC.

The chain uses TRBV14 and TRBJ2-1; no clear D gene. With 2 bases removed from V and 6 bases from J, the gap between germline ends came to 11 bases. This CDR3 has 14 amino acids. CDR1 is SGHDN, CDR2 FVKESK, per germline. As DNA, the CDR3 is TGTGCCAGCAGCCAAACCCTGGGTAGCAATGAGCAGTTCTTC. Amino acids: CASSQTLGSNEQFF. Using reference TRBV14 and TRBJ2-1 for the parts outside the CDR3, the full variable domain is EAGVTQFPSHSVIEKGQTVTLRCDPISGHDNLYWYRRVMGKEIKFLLHFVKESKQDESGMPNNRFLAERTGGTYSTLKVQPAELEDSGVYFCASSQTLGSNEQFFGPGTRLTVL.

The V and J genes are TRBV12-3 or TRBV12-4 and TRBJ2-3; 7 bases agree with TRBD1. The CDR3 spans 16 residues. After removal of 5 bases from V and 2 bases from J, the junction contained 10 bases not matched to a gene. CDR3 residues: CASSLWTGGYTDTQYF. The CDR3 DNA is TGTGCCAGCAGTCTCTGGACAGGAGGATACACAGATACGCAGTATTTT.

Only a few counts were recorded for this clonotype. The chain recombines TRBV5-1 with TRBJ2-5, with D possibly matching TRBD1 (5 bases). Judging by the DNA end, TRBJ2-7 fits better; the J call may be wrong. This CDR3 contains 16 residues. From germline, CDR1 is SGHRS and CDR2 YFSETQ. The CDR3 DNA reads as TGCGCCAGCAGCTTGGTCTCCGGCCGGGCGGACAACGAGCAGTACTTC. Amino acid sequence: CASSLVSGRADNEQYF.

CDR3 residues: CASSLRLADYTDTQYF. DNA of the CDR3: TGCGCCAGCAGCTTACGACTAGCGGATTACACAGATACGCAGTATTTT. V is TRBV5-1 and J is TRBJ2-3; TRBD2 matches 9 bases. Germline V lookup: CDR1 SGHRS, CDR2 YFSETQ. J was trimmed by 2 bases and V by 2 bases; bases with no gene match: 6. The CDR3 is made up of 16 amino acids. The full variable domain, with the rest looked up from reference TRBV5-1 and TRBJ2-3, is KAGVTQTPRYLIKTRGQQVTLSCSPISGHRSVSWYQQTPGQGLQFLFEYFSETQRNKGNFPGRFSGRQFSNSRSEMNVSTLELGDSALYLCASSLRLADYTDTQYFGPGTRLTVL.

This chain's CDR3 is CASSGVKGRDRYNEQFF. The CDR3 DNA reads as TGTGCCAGCAGCGGAGTTAAGGGGCGGGACCGCTACAATGAGCAGTTCTTC. The chain combines TRBV9 with TRBJ2-1; TRBD2 is a possible D gene (6 bases). Trimming left V 3 bases short and J 3 bases short, with 19 bases between. This CDR3 comprises 17 residues. Germline V gene data show CDR1 as SGDLS and CDR2 as YYNGEE.

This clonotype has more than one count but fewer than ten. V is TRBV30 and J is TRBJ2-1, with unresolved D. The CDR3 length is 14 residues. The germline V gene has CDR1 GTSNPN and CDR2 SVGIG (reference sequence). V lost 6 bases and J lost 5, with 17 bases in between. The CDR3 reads CACDILGLNNEQFF. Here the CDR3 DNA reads TGTGCCTGTGATATTCTAGGTCTGAACAATGAGCAGTTCTTC.

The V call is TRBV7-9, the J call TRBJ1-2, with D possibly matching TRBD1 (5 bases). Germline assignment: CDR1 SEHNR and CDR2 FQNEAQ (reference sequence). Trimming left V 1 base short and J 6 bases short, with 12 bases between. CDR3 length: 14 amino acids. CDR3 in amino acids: CASSLVGAVNGYTF. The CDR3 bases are TGTGCCAGCAGCTTAGTTGGGGCGGTTAATGGCTACACCTTC.

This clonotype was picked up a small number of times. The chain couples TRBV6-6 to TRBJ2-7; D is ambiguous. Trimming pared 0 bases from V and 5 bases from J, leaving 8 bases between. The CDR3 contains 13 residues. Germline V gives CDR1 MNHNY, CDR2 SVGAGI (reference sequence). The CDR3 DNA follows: TGTGCCAGCAGTTACTCGGCGGTCCACGAGCAGTACTTC. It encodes CASSYSAVHEQYF.

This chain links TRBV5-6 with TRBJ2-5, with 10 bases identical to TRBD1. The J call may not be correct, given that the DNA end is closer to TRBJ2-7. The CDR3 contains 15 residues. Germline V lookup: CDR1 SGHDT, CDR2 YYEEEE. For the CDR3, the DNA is TGTGCCAGCAGCGGGCCCGGGACAGGGGCCCACGAGCAGTACTTC. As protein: CASSGPGTGAHEQYF.

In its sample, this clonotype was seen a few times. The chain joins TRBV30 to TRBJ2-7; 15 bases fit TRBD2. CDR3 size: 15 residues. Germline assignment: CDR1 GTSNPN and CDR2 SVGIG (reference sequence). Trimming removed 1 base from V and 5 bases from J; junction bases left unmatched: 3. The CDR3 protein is CAWSGRTSGRDEQYF. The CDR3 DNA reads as TGTGCCTGGAGTGGACGGACTAGCGGGAGGGACGAGCAGTACTTC.

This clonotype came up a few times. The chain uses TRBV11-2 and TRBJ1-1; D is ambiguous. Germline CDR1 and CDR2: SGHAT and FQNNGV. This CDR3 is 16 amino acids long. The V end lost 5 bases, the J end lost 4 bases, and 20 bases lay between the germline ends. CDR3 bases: TGTGCCAGCAGCGCCTCGGGCCGGGGTTTGGGCACTGAAGCTTTCTTT. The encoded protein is CASSASGRGLGTEAFF.

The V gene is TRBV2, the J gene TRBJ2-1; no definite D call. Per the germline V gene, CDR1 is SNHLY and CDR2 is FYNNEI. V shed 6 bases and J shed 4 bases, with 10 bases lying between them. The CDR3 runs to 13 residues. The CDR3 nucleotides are TGTGCCAGCAGCTTGGCAGATTACAATGAGCAGTTCTTC. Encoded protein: CASSLADYNEQFF.

CDR3 bases: TGTGCCACCAGCAGAGATGGGGAACGGCGGTTCTTC. It specifies CATSRDGERRFF. This sequence joins TRBV15 and TRBJ2-1, with D unresolved. The CDR3 totals 12 residues. The V and J ends lost 0 bases and 15 bases respectively, with 12 bases between them. From germline, CDR1 is LNHNV and CDR2 YYDKDF (reference sequence).

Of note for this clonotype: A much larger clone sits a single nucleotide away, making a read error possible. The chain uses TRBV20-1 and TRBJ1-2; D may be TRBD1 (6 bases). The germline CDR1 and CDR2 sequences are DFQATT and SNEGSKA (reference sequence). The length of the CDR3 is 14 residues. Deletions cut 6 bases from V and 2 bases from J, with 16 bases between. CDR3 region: CSAEDSTLNYGYTF. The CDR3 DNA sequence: TGCAGTGCCGAGGACAGTACCCTGAACTATGGCTACACCTTC.

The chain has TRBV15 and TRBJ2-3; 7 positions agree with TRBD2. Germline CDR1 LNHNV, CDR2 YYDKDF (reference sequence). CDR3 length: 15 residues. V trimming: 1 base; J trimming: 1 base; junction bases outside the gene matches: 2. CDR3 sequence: CATSRGGGRTDTQYF. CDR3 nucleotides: TGTGCCACCAGCAGAGGGGGGGGTCGCACAGATACGCAGTATTTT.

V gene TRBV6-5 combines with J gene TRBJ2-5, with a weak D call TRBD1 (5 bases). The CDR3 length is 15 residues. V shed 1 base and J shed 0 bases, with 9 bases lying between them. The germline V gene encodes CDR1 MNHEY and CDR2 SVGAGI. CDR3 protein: CASSYFRDYQETQYF. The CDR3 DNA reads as TGTGCCAGCAGTTACTTCAGGGATTACCAAGAGACCCAGTACTTC.

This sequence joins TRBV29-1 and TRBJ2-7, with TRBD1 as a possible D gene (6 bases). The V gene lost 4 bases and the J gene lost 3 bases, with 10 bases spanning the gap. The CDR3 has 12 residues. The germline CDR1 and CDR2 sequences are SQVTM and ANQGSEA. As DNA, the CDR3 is TGCAGCGTTGCCCTGGACAGCTACGAGCAGTACTTC. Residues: CSVALDSYEQYF.

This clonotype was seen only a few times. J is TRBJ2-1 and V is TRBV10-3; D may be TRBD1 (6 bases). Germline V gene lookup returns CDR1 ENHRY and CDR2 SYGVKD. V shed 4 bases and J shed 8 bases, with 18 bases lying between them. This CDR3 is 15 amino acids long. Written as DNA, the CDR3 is TGTGCCATCAGTGCGGGATGGCAGGGGAACGATGAGCAGTTCTTC. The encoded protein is CAISAGWQGNDEQFF.

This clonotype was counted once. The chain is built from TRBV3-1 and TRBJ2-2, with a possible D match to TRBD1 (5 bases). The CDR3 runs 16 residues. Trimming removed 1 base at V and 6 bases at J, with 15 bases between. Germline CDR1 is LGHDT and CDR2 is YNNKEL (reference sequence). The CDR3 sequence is CASSQGGRGAAGELFF. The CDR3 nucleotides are TGTGCCAGCAGCCAAGGTGGAAGGGGCGCGGCCGGGGAGCTGTTTTTT.

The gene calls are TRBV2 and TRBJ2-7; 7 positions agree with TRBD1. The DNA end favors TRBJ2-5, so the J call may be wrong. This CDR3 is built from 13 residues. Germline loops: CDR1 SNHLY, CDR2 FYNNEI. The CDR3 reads CASSEIRGETQYF. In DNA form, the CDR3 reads TGTGCCAGCAGTGAAATCAGGGGGGAGACCCAGTACTTC.

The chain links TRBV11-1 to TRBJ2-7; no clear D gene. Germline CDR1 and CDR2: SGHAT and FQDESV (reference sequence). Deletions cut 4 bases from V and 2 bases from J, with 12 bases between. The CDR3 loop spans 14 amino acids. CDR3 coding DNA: TGTGCCAGCAGCTCCCGTGCCTATACCTACGAGCAGTACTTC. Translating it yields CASSSRAYTYEQYF.